The rows below give T cell receptor beta chains drawn from one sample of a study of T cells expressing NK-cell markers. TCRdb re-called the 5' RACE reads, yielding one record per CDR3 amino acid sequence without DNA. In all, the sample yields about 260,000 distinct CDR3 sequences. The sequenced material came from blood T cells: a sorted CD56 or NKG2C T cell subset, CD4+ or CD8+ T cells, or bulk PBMC T cells (not recorded which). Receptors originate from a woman between 18 and 75 years old in good health. CDR3s include the opening cysteine and the closing phenylalanine or tryptophan.

cdr3_length	v_call	j_call	cdr3_aa
13	TRBV7-3	TRBJ2-5	CASSLGLGETQYF
14	TRBV20-1	TRBJ2-1	CSAKTSGPYNEQFF
12	TRBV7-9	TRBJ1-3	CASTRFENTIYF
16	TRBV20-1	TRBJ2-5	CSARDSGWGNSETQYF
13	TRBV20-1	TRBJ1-4	CSASPAGGEKLFF
15	TRBV6-2/TRBV6-3	TRBJ2-5	CASSTPDRHQETQYF
13	TRBV5-8	TRBJ1-1	CASSLGYRVLAFF
18	TRBV3-1	TRBJ2-2	CASSQDRRRGFGTGELFF
16	TRBV6-2/TRBV6-3	TRBJ2-3	CASSYRLVEPTDTQYF
14	TRBV12-3/TRBV12-4	TRBJ2-5	CASRRLAGQETQYF
16	TRBV12-3/TRBV12-4	TRBJ2-2	CASSHRDSGDTGELFF
13	TRBV6-2/TRBV6-3	TRBJ2-5	CASTHGFGETQYF
15	TRBV9	TRBJ2-7	CASSLRQEGAYEQYF
13	TRBV11-2	TRBJ1-5	CASSLYSNQPQHF
16	TRBV24-1	TRBJ2-5	CATSDFGREGQETQYF
14	TRBV23-1	TRBJ2-5	CASSHRDFGETQYF
15	TRBV3-1	TRBJ1-5	CASSQDNGDEQPQHF
15	TRBV23-1	TRBJ1-2	CASSQSPGAVYGYTF
17	TRBV4-3	TRBJ2-4	CASSQDGMGGAKNIQYF